The rows below give T cell receptor beta chains drawn from one sample of a study of post-analysis software for immune sequencing data. From the PCR reads, TCRdb called clonotypes with MiXCR, one entry per CDR3 protein. The sample has around 710,000 distinct CDR3 sequences; just over 45% are singletons. The material sequenced was blood. Receptors originate from a girl aged 10 to 17 with multiple sclerosis. Each CDR3 is given with its conserved first and last residue. A D gene is named only where the DNA matches it firmly. The size of a clone is reported for some rows only, either as once, few or many, or as a class for expanded clones.

>-|TRBJ2-1|-|TRBV24-1
CATSDLEGEQFF
TGTGCCACCAGTGATTTGGAGGGTGAGCAGTTCTTC
>-|TRBJ2-5|-|TRBV7-2
CASSLAGSSETQYF
TGTGCCAGCAGCTTAGCGGGTTCATCGGAGACCCAGTACTTC
>-|TRBJ1-1|-|TRBV20-1
CSASTPVGPENTEAFF
TGCAGTGCTAGCACCCCGGTGGGGCCGGAGAACACTGAAGCTTTCTTT
>few|TRBJ2-1|TRBD2|TRBV5-1
CASSLAKTSGRNEQFF
TGCGCCAGCAGCTTGGCCAAGACTAGCGGGAGAAATGAGCAGTTCTTC
>few|TRBJ2-1|TRBD2|TRBV6-1
CASSEVLALLYNEQFF
TGTGCCAGCAGTGAAGTACTAGCGTTACTTTACAATGAGCAGTTCTTC
>-|TRBJ2-7|-|TRBV20-1
CSAETTTTYEQYF
TGCAGTGCAGAGACTACCACAACCTACGAGCAGTACTTC
>few|TRBJ2-7|-|TRBV29-1
CSVEGVGAGGLAPYEQYF
TGCAGCGTTGAAGGCGTTGGAGCTGGGGGGCTAGCGCCCTACGAGCAGTACTTC
>-|TRBJ2-3|-|TRBV5-1
CASSFFPLPDTQYF
TGCGCCAGCAGCTTCTTCCCCCTCCCAGATACGCAGTATTTT
>once|TRBJ1-1|-|TRBV18
CASSFPPGQQNTEAFF
TGTGCCAGCTCATTCCCTCCGGGACAACAGAACACTGAAGCTTTCTTT
>-|TRBJ2-1|TRBD2|TRBV7-3
CASSLNSGIIDEQFF
TGTGCCAGCAGCTTAAATAGCGGGATAATCGATGAGCAGTTCTTC
>few|TRBJ2-5|TRBD2|TRBV4-2
CASSHPTSGSVETQYF
TGTGCCAGCAGCCACCCAACTAGCGGGAGTGTTGAGACCCAGTACTTC
>-|TRBJ2-1|TRBD1|TRBV24-1
CATSDLRTGVGEQFF
TGTGCCACCAGTGACCTCCGGACAGGGGTGGGTGAGCAGTTCTTC
>-|TRBJ2-7|TRBD2|TRBV12-3/TRBV12-4
CASSFVLANEQYF
TGTGCCAGCAGTTTCGTACTAGCGAACGAGCAGTACTTC
>few|TRBJ2-7|-|TRBV29-1
CSVEGTSNYEQYF
TGCAGCGTTGAGGGGACATCCAACTACGAGCAGTACTTC
>-|TRBJ1-4|-|TRBV20-1
CSARDGAQGGEKLFF
TGCAGTGCTAGAGATGGGGCACAGGGAGGCGAAAAACTGTTTTTT
>-|TRBJ1-1|-|TRBV7-9
CASSLAWGRGGTEAFF
TGTGCCAGCAGCTTAGCGTGGGGCAGGGGTGGTACTGAAGCTTTCTTT
>-|TRBJ2-5|TRBD1|TRBV24-1
CATAWGQHQETQYF
TGTGCCACCGCCTGGGGACAGCACCAAGAGACCCAGTACTTC
>-|TRBJ2-1|TRBD2|TRBV20-1
CSANSGLAPEQFF
TGCAGTGCCAACTCGGGACTAGCACCTGAGCAGTTCTTC
>few|TRBJ2-3|-|TRBV11-2
CASSPRPEGSTDTQYF
TGTGCCAGCAGCCCACGCCCGGAAGGGAGCACAGATACGCAGTATTTT
>-|TRBJ1-5|TRBD1|TRBV5-1
CASSLGTGDQPQHF
TGCGCCAGCAGCCTCGGGACAGGCGATCAGCCCCAGCATTTT
>few|TRBJ2-5|-|TRBV6-6
CASSYWGSAVGGETQYF
TGTGCCAGCAGTTATTGGGGTAGTGCCGTGGGAGGAGAGACCCAGTACTTC
>few|TRBJ2-7|-|TRBV7-2
CASSFGQRYEQYF
TGTGCCAGCAGCTTCGGACAGCGTTACGAGCAGTACTTC